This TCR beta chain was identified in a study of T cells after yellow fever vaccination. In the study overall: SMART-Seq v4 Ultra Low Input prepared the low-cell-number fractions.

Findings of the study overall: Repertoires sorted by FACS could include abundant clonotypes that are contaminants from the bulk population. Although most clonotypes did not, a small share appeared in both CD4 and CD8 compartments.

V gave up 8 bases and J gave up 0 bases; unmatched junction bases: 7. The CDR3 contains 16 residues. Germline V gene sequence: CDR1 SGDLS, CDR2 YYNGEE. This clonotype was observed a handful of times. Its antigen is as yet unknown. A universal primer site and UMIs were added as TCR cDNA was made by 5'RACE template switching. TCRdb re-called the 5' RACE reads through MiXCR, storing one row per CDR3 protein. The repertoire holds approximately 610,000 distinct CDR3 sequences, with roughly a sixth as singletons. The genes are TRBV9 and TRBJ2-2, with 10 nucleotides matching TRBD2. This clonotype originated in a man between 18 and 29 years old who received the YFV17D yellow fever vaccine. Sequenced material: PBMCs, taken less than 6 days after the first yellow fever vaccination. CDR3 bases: TGTGCCAGTCGTAGCGGGGGGACCACGAACACCGGGGAGCTGTTTTTT. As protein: CASRSGGTTNTGELFF. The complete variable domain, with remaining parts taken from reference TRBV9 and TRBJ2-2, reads DSGVTQTPKHLITATGQRVTLRCSPRSGDLSVYWYQQSLDQGLQFLIQYYNGEERAKGNILERFSAQQFPDLHSELNLSSLELGDSALYFCASRSGGTTNTGELFFGEGSRLTVL.